The T cell receptor (beta chain) under discussion was sequenced for a study of blood T cell repertoires in COVID-19. Data came from immunoSEQ multiplex PCR; TCRdb stores just in-frame clones and leaves some out. The sample lists 150,000 to 200,000 clones; over 75% were seen once. Per the germline V gene, CDR1 is MDHEN and CDR2 is SYDVKM. The V and J ends lost 6 bases and 7 bases, in that order; junction bases with no gene match: 14. CDR3 length equals 16 residues. Cohort 3 recovery required two negative PCRs, clearance, or symptom resolution. Sequenced: PBMCs or T cells enriched from blood (not recorded which). This receptor was obtained from a man in his fifties or sixties who had recovered from COVID-19. V usage is TRBV28 and J usage is TRBJ1-5; 8 bases map to TRBD1. The chain's CDR3 is CASSPLGQGAGQPQHF. CDR3 DNA sequence: TGTGCCAGCAGCCCCCTGGGGCAGGGGGCTGGGCAGCCCCAGCATTTT.